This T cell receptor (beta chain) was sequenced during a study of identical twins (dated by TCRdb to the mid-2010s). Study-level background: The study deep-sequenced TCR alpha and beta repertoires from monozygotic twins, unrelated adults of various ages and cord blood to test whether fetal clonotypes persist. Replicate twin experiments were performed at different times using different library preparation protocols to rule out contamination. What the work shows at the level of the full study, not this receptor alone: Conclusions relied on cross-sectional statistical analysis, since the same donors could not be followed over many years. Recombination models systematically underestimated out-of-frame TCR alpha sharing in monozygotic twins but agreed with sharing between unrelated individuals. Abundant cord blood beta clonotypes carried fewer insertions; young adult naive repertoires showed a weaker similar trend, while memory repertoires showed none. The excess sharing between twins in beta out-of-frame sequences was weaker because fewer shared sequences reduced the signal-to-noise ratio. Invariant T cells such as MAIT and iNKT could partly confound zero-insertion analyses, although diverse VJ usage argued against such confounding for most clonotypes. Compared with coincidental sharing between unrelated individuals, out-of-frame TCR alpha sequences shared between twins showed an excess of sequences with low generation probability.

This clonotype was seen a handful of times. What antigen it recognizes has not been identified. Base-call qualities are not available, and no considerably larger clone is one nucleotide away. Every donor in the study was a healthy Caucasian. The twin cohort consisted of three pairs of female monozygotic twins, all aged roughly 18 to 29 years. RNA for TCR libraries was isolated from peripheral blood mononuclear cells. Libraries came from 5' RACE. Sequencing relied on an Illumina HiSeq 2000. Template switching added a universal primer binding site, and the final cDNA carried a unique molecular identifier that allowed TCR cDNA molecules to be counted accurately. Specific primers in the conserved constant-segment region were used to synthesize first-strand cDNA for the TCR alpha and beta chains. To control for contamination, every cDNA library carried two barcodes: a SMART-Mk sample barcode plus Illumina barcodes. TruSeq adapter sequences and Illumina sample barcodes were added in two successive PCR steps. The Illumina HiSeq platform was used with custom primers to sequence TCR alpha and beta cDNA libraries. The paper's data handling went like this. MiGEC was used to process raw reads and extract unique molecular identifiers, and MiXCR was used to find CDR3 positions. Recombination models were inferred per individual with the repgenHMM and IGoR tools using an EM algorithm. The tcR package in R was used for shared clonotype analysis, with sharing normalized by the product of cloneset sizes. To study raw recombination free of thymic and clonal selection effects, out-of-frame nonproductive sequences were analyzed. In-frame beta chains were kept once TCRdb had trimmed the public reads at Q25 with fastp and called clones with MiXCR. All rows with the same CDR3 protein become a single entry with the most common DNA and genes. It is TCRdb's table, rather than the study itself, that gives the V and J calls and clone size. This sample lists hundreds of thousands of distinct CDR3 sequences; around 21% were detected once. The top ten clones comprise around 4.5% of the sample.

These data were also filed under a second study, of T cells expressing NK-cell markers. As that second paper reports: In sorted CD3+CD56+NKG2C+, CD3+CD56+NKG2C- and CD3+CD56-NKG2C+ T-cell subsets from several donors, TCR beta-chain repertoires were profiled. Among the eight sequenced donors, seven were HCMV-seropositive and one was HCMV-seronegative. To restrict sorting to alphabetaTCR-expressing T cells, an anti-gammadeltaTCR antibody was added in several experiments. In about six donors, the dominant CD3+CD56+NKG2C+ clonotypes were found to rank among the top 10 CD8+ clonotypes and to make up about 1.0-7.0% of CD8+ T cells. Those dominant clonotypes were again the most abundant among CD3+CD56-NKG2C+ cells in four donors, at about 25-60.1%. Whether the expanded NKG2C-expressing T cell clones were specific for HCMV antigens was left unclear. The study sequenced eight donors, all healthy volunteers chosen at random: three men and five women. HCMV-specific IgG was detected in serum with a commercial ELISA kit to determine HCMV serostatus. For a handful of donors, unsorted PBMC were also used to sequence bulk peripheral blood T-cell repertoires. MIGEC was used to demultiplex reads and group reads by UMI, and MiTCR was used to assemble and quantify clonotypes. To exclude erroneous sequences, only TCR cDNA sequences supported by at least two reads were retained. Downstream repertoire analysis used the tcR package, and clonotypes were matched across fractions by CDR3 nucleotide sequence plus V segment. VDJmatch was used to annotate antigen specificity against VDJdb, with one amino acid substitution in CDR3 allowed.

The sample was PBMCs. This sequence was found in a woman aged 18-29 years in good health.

The DNA reads as follows: TGTGCCAGCAGTCAGTCTCGACAGTTATACGAGCAGTACTTC. It is translated as CASSQSRQLYEQYF. The chain links TRBV6-1 with TRBJ2-7; D gene: possibly TRBD1, on 5 matching bases. CDR1 and CDR2 are read off the germline V gene as MNHNS and SASEGT. The germline ends are 15 bases apart after V is trimmed by 5 bases and J by 4 bases. Reading from cysteine to phenylalanine, the CDR3 counts 14 amino acids. Only the CDR3 DNA is retained, 42 bases long and in frame from the first base.